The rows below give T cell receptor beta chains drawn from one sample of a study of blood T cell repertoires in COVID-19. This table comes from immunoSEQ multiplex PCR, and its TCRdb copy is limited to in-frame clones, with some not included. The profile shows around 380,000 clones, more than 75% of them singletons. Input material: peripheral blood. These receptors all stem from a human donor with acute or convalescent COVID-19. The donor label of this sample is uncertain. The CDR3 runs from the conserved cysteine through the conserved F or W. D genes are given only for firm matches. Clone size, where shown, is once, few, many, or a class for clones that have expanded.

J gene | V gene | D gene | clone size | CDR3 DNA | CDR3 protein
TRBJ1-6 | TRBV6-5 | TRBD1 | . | TGTGCCAGCAGTTACGGGGACAGTAGTAATTCACCCCTCCACTTT | CASSYGDSSNSPLHF
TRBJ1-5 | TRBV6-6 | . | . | TGTGCCAGCAGTTCGACAGTTAGCAATCAGCCCCAGCATTTT | CASSSTVSNQPQHF
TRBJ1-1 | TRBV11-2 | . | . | TGTGCCAGCACTAATAAGGGAGGATTGAGTGAAGCTTTCTTT | CASTNKGGLSEAFF
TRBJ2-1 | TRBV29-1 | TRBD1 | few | TGCAGCACAGGACAGGGCCCGTTCTTC | CSTGQGPFF
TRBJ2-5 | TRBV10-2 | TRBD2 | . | TGCGCCAGCAGTGACCTAGCGGGAGCGGGAGAGACCCAGTACTTC | CASSDLAGAGETQYF
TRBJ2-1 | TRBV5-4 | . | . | TGTGCCAGCAGTCGTATACAGGGATCGGCCTACAATGAGCAGTTCTTC | CASSRIQGSAYNEQFF
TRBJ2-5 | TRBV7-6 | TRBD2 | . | TGTGCCAGCAGCCCAAGCCCGGGACTAGCTGGTGAGACCCAGTACTTC | CASSPSPGLAGETQYF
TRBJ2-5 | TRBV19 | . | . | TGTGCCAGTAGTATGGGGGCAGGGGAGGGGACCCAGTACTTC | CASSMGAGEGTQYF
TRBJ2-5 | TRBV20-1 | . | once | TGCAGTGCTAGTGGGCGGGGACAAGAGACCCAGTACTTC | CSASGRGQETQYF
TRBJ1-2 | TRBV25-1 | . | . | TGTGCCAGCAGTGAATCGGGCCGAGGGAATCTCTATGGCTACACCTTC | CASSESGRGNLYGYTF
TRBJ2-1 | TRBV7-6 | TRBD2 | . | TGTGCCAGCAGCTTAGAGGTGACTAGCGGCTACAATGAGCAGTTCTTC | CASSLEVTSGYNEQFF